The entry that follows covers one T cell receptor (beta chain) sequence. The junction had 10 bases not matched to a gene; V was cut back by 5 bases and J by 6 bases. CDR3 length: 15 residues. Germline CDR1 SGHTA, CDR2 FQGTGA. The data were obtained in a study of blood T cell repertoires in COVID-19. Study at large: There were acute and convalescent COVID-19 samples, and they came from the United States, Italy and Spain.

As handled by the study authors: Amplification of reference gene primers provided the estimated nucleated cell counts. The table came from immunoSEQ multiplex PCR; TCRdb's copy has only in-frame clones and leaves some out. V and J calls and clone size are copied from that table; D and trimming were computed from the DNA. The sample holds around 200,000 clones, less than 90% seen once. The rearrangement joins TRBV7-3 to TRBJ2-3, with 8 bases that match TRBD1. The sample taken for sequencing was peripheral blood. This TCR was recovered from a woman of 80 years or more with active or convalescent COVID-19. The CDR3: CASSLQDRVGDTQYF. In nucleotides, the CDR3 is TGTGCCAGCAGCCTTCAGGACAGGGTGGGTGATACGCAGTATTTT.